The 21 T cell receptor beta chains reported below all come from one sample, sequenced in a study of CD8+ T cells in alopecia areata. cDNA serving as the sequencing template came from extracted, reverse transcribed RNA. The data were produced by immunoSEQ multiplex PCR, yet TCRdb's version contains in-frame clones alone and is incomplete. Of more than 95,000 clones listed, 60% to 65% are singletons. Treatment specified: oral pan-JAK inhibitor, 5-10 mg twice daily. Sequenced here: CD4+ T cells sorted from blood, sampled at week 4, from a patient treated with tofacitinib. The origin of the receptors is a human donor with alopecia areata.

V usage is TRBV10-3 and J usage is TRBJ1-3, with 7 bases that match TRBD1. J gave up 4 bases and V 5 bases, and 2 bases lay outside the gene matches. The CDR3 consists of 13 residues. Germline CDR1 ENHRY, CDR2 SYGVKD. The CDR3 protein is CAISTGVGNTIYF. The CDR3 DNA sequence: TGTGCCATCAGTACAGGGGTCGGAAACACCATATATTTT.

The chain uses TRBV5-1 and TRBJ1-1, with D maybe TRBD1 (5 bases). Trimming took 0 bases from V and 3 from J, leaving 12 bases between them. Germline CDR1 SGHRS, CDR2 YFSETQ. The CDR3 is 15 amino acids. The CDR3 DNA sequence: TGCGCCAGCAGCTTGGAAACCGGGGCGGACACTGAAGCTTTCTTT. Protein product: CASSLETGADTEAFF.

This chain links TRBV2 with TRBJ1-5, with D unclear. CDR3 length: 14 amino acids. CDR1 and CDR2 (germline): SNHLY, FYNNEI. V was clipped by 2 bases and J by 0 bases, with 5 bases between them. DNA of the CDR3: TGTGCCAGCAGTGAATTGAGTAGCAATCAGCCCCAGCATTTT. Translation gives CASSELSSNQPQHF.

The J gene is TRBJ2-6, the V gene TRBV5-4; possible D gene TRBD1, 5 bases. Trimming cost V 4 bases and J 0 bases, with 8 bases left between them. The V gene's germline CDR1 is SGHNT and CDR2 YYREEE (reference sequence). The CDR3 is made up of 15 amino acids. The CDR3 coding sequence is TGTGCCAGCAGCCGACAGCCCTCTGGGGCCAACGTCCTGACTTTC. This translates into CASSRQPSGANVLTF. Full variable domain (rest looked up from reference TRBV5-4 and TRBJ2-6): ETGVTQSPTHLIKTRGQQVTLRCSSQSGHNTVSWYQQALGQGPQFIFQYYREEENGRGNFPPRFSGLQFPNYSSELNVNALELDDSALYLCASSRQPSGANVLTFGAGSRLTVL.

This clone was detected a few times. The rearrangement joins TRBV7-2 to TRBJ2-5; D is unclear. Trimming cost V 2 bases and J 6 bases, with 4 bases left between them. The germline gives CDR1 SGHTA, CDR2 FQGNSA. This CDR3 has 11 residues. The CDR3 sequence: CASSLMQTQYF. CDR3 nucleotides: TGTGCCAGCAGCTTAATGCAGACCCAGTACTTC.

In nucleotides, the CDR3 is TGTGCCAGCAGCCGACAGGGCGCGGCCGGGGAGCTGTTTTTT. Its translation is CASSRQGAAGELFF. The gene calls are TRBV6-5 and TRBJ2-2; 7 bases agree with TRBD1. Per germline, CDR1 MNHEY and CDR2 SVGAGI. With V trimmed by 6 bases and J by 6 bases, 7 bases remained unmatched. The CDR3 spans 14 residues.

CDR3 sequence reads: CASSVSGLNTEAFF. CDR3 coding DNA: TGCGCCAGCAGCGTTAGCGGATTAAACACTGAAGCTTTCTTT. This chain connects TRBV4-1 to TRBJ1-1, with D unresolved. The germline V gene has CDR1 MGHRA and CDR2 YSYEKL. CDR3 length: 14 residues. The V and J ends lost 5 bases and 2 bases respectively, with 12 bases between them.

This clone was found a few times. The rearrangement joins TRBV7-6 to TRBJ2-3; tentatively, D is TRBD1 (5 bases). Trimming removed 5 bases at V and 1 base at J, with 16 bases between. Germline lookup yields CDR1 SGHVS and CDR2 FNYEAQ. This CDR3 has 16 residues. The CDR3: CASSQWARAGTDTQYF. For the CDR3, the DNA is TGTGCCAGCAGCCAGTGGGCCAGGGCAGGCACAGATACGCAGTATTTT.

The rearrangement joins TRBV5-1 to TRBJ2-1; D unresolved. Per germline, CDR1 SGHRS and CDR2 YFSETQ. This CDR3 region has 13 residues. V lost 2 bases, J lost 8 bases, and 11 bases lay in between. In DNA form, the CDR3 reads TGCGCCAGCAGCTTTCGTCGCGGTTATGAGCAGTTCTTC. Translated: CASSFRRGYEQFF.

This clone has a single count. The genes are TRBV6-5 and TRBJ1-5; D unresolved. CDR3 length: 12 amino acids. The germline V and J ends were trimmed by 8 bases and 0 bases, with 5 bases remaining between them. The germline CDR1 and CDR2 sequences are MNHEY and SVGAGI. In nucleotides, the CDR3 is TGTGCCAGCGCGACTAGCAATCAGCCCCAGCATTTT. The encoded protein is CASATSNQPQHF.

The CDR3 DNA follows: TGCAGCGTTGGCTTTGCGGGCGCCTATGGCTACACCTTC. Protein product: CSVGFAGAYGYTF. The chain employs TRBV29-1 and TRBJ1-2; D gene unclear. This CDR3 spans 13 amino acids. The V gene lost 4 bases and the J gene lost 4 bases, with 13 bases spanning the gap. Per germline, CDR1 SQVTM and CDR2 ANQGSEA.

The genes are TRBV6-5 and TRBJ1-2, with D tentatively TRBD1 (6 bases). This CDR3 is 15 amino acids long. Germline V gives CDR1 MNHEY, CDR2 SVGAGI. Trimming cost V 4 bases and J 6 bases, with 18 bases left between them. The CDR3 region is CASSSVLGGADGYTF. The CDR3, as DNA: TGTGCCAGCAGTTCTGTACTAGGGGGGGCTGATGGCTACACCTTC.

The chain carries TRBV4-1 and TRBJ1-5; a possible D gene is TRBD1 (5 bases). V shed 4 bases and J shed 2 bases, with 9 bases lying between them. The CDR3 sequence is 14 residues long. Germline V gene lookup returns CDR1 MGHRA and CDR2 YSYEKL. CDR3 DNA: TGCGCCAGCAGCCCCGAAGGGGGCAATCAGCCCCAGCATTTT. Translation: CASSPEGGNQPQHF.

A few counts support this clone. The gene calls are TRBV9 and TRBJ2-5; D possibly corresponds to TRBD2 (5 bases). The CDR3 loop spans 14 amino acids. Trimming stripped 4 bases from V and 5 bases from J, with 15 bases between. Germline V gene sequence: CDR1 SGDLS, CDR2 YYNGEE. This chain's CDR3 is CASSKSGSFETQYF. CDR3 DNA: TGTGCCAGCAGCAAGAGCGGTAGCTTCGAGACCCAGTACTTC.

The chain recombines TRBV29-1 with TRBJ1-1; D not resolved. The germline V gene has CDR1 SQVTM and CDR2 ANQGSEA. The CDR3 runs 13 residues. V lost 4 bases, J lost 3 bases, and 12 bases lay in between. The CDR3: CSVAWGRYTEAFF. CDR3 sequence (DNA): TGCAGCGTTGCCTGGGGAAGGTACACTGAAGCTTTCTTT.

This clone was counted between two and nine times. This chain joins TRBV27 and TRBJ2-1, with D hard to call. Trimming removed 4 bases from V and 5 bases from J, with 21 bases in between. The CDR3 sequence is 17 residues long. CDR1 is MNHEY and CDR2 is SMNVEV in the germline V gene (reference sequence). The CDR3 DNA follows: TGTGCCAGCAGTTCCTTAGGGCGCGCTCCTGTTGACAATGAGCAGTTCTTC. Protein product: CASSSLGRAPVDNEQFF.

The chain links TRBV25-1 to TRBJ2-5; D might be TRBD1 (5 bases). CDR3 length: 13 residues. Deletions cut 7 bases from V and 9 bases from J, with 18 bases between. Looked up from germline, CDR1 is MGHDK and CDR2 is SYGVNS. In nucleotides, the CDR3 is TGTGCCAGCAATACTCAGGGTTACCAGGCCCAGTACTTC. Amino acid sequence: CASNTQGYQAQYF.

The V and J genes are TRBV30 and TRBJ2-7; tentatively, D is TRBD1 (6 bases). Deletions cut 1 base from V and 0 bases from J, with 19 bases between. Germline assignment: CDR1 GTSNPN and CDR2 SVGIG (reference sequence). The CDR3 runs 17 residues. CDR3 nucleotides: TGTGCCTGGAGTGACAGGGTTGGGTGGCTAGGCTCCTACGAGCAGTACTTC. Protein: CAWSDRVGWLGSYEQYF.

The chain joins TRBV5-6 to TRBJ2-5; D remains ambiguous. CDR1 is SGHDT and CDR2 is YYEEEE in the germline V gene. V was clipped by 1 base and J by 4 bases, with 5 bases between them. This CDR3 region has 12 residues. CDR3 sequence: CASSLHRETQYF. In DNA form, the CDR3 reads TGTGCCAGCAGCTTGCATCGAGAGACCCAGTACTTC.

The V call is TRBV5-4, the J call TRBJ1-1, with a weak D call TRBD1 (5 bases). The germline CDR1 and CDR2 sequences are SGHNT and YYREEE (reference sequence). CDR3 size: 15 residues. Trimming took 4 bases from V and 1 from J, leaving 14 bases between them. As DNA, the CDR3 is TGTGCCAGCAGCGAGAAAACAGGTCAGAACACTGAAGCTTTCTTT. It is translated as CASSEKTGQNTEAFF.

The CDR3 DNA reads TGTGCCACCCAGGGTCGGGGCCACTACGAGCAGTACTTC. It translates to CATQGRGHYEQYF. The chain has TRBV15 and TRBJ2-7; D possibly uses TRBD1 or TRBD2 (5 bases each). Looked up from germline, CDR1 is LNHNV and CDR2 is YYDKDF (reference sequence). The germline V and J ends were trimmed by 8 bases and 3 bases, with 14 bases remaining between them. This CDR3 is built from 13 residues.